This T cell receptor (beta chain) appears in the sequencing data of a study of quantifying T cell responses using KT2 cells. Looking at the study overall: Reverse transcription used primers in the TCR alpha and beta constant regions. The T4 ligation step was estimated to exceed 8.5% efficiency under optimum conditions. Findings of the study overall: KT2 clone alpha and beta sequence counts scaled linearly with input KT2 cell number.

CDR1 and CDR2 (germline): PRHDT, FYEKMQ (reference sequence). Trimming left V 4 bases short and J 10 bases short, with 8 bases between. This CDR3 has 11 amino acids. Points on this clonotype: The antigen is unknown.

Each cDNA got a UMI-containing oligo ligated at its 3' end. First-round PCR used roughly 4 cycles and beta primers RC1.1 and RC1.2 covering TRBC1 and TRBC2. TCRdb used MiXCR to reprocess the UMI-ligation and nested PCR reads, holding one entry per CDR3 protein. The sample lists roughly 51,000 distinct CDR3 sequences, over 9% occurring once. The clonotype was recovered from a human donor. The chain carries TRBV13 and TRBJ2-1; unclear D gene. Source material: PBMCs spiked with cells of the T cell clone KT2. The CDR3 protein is CASSSAWEQFF. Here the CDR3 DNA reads TGTGCCAGCAGCTCAGCCTGGGAGCAGTTCTTC.